This T cell receptor beta chain was sequenced for a study of monozygotic twins with inflammatory bowel disease. Study results and limitations: Added variability in patient repertoires may stem from differing immunosuppressive treatments. Healthy co-twins showed greater TCRbeta diversity (inverse Simpson) than IBD patients.

With regard to this clonotype: Its antigen is unidentified.

The germline V gene encodes CDR1 LNHDA and CDR2 SQIVND (reference sequence). This CDR3 comprises 14 residues. TCRdb re-called the 5' RACE reads; every CDR3 protein appears as one record, without DNA. This sample's table has 350,000 to 500,000 distinct CDR3 sequences. The sample consisted of blood. This clonotype originated in a human donor with ulcerative colitis or Crohn's disease, or a healthy co-twin of an affected twin (not recorded which). The V and J genes are TRBV19 and TRBJ2-7; the TRBD1 assignment by TCRdb is unverifiable without DNA. The CDR3 loop reads CASSLGTEPYEQYF.